These 9 T cell receptor beta chains were all obtained from the same sample, sequenced in a study of blood T cell repertoires in COVID-19. Repertoires were generated with immunoSEQ multiplex PCR, while TCRdb's copy carries only in-frame clones and drops some. The sample yields 250,000 to 300,000 clones, less than 90% seen once. Material: peripheral blood. Receptors were obtained from a man between 60 and 75 years old with acute or convalescent COVID-19.

The chain has TRBV2 and TRBJ2-7; the D gene is possibly TRBD2 (6 bases). This CDR3 is built from 12 residues. Trimming removed 10 bases at V and 7 bases at J, with 17 bases between. Per the germline V gene, CDR1 is SNHLY and CDR2 is FYNNEI. In nucleotides, the CDR3 is TGTGCCACCTCGGGCCCTGCGGGGGAGCAGTACTTC. This codes for CATSGPAGEQYF.

A few counts support this clone. The J gene is TRBJ1-6, the V gene TRBV19; D is unclear. CDR1 and CDR2 (germline): LNHDA, SQIVND (reference sequence). The length of the CDR3 is 13 residues. V lost 5 bases and J 8 bases, leaving 10 bases between the germline ends. The CDR3 bases are TGTGCCAGTAGTGCACAGAGGGATTCACCCCTCCACTTT. This encodes CASSAQRDSPLHF.

The chain has TRBV7-9 and TRBJ2-7; D may be TRBD1 (5 bases). Trimming pared 5 bases from V and 2 bases from J, leaving 16 bases between. This CDR3 is built from 15 residues. Germline V gives CDR1 SEHNR, CDR2 FQNEAQ (reference sequence). The CDR3 spells CASSPHKGQTYEQYF. The CDR3 bases are TGTGCCAGCAGCCCCCACAAGGGGCAGACCTACGAGCAGTACTTC.

The chain has TRBV6-5 and TRBJ2-5; perhaps TRBD2 as D (5 bases). This CDR3 is built from 15 residues. CDR1 is MNHEY, CDR2 SVGAGI, per germline. The V gene lost 6 bases and the J gene lost 9 bases, with 23 bases spanning the gap. The CDR3: CASSRSRETGLAQYF. The CDR3 DNA reads as TGTGCCAGCAGCAGGTCCCGGGAAACCGGCTTGGCCCAGTACTTC.

Only one count was recorded for this clone. The genes are TRBV5-1 and TRBJ2-1, with 14 bases lining up with TRBD2. Per the germline V gene, CDR1 is SGHRS and CDR2 is YFSETQ. J lost 8 bases, V lost 4 bases, and 5 bases had no gene match. CDR3 length equals 15 residues. In DNA, the CDR3 is TGCGCCAGCAGCGAGGGACTAGCGGGGGTTGATGAGCAGTTCTTC. It is translated as CASSEGLAGVDEQFF.

The V and J genes are TRBV2 and TRBJ1-5; TRBD1 aligns across 8 bases. The CDR3 totals 13 residues. CDR1 and CDR2 from the germline V gene are SNHLY and FYNNEI. With 7 bases clipped from V and 6 bases from J, the junction kept 5 bases outside the gene matches. CDR3 in DNA: TGTGCCAGCAAAGAACAGGGGGTTCAGCCCCAGCATTTT. Translated: CASKEQGVQPQHF.

The chain employs TRBV19 and TRBJ1-4; no clear D gene. Germline V gene lookup returns CDR1 LNHDA and CDR2 SQIVND (reference sequence). The CDR3 is 13 amino acids. The V end lost 2 bases, the J end lost 8 bases, and 9 bases lay between the germline ends. The CDR3, as DNA: TGTGCCAGTAGTATATCGGGAGGGGAAAAACTGTTTTTT. It specifies CASSISGGEKLFF.

CDR3 amino acids: CASSRGGLGEKLFF. The CDR3, as DNA: TGTGCCAGCAGCAGGGGCGGTCTCGGCGAAAAACTGTTTTTT. V and J are TRBV11-2 and TRBJ1-4; D is perhaps TRBD1 (5 bases). V dropped 5 bases and J dropped 8 bases, with 15 bases sitting between them. Per the germline V gene, CDR1 is SGHAT and CDR2 is FQNNGV. This CDR3 comprises 14 residues.

This clone occurred a few times. The CDR3 bases are TGTGCCAGCAGTTACTCGTCGTTTTCCTACGAGCAGTACTTC. Encoded protein: CASSYSSFSYEQYF. The J gene is TRBJ2-7, the V gene TRBV6-2 or TRBV6-3; D remains unclear. Germline loops: CDR1 MNHEY, CDR2 SVGEGT. CDR3 size: 14 residues. The V gene lost 0 bases and the J gene lost 1 base, with 7 bases spanning the gap.